These 22 T cell receptor beta chains originate from one sample sequenced in a study of blood T cell repertoires in COVID-19. Clones were sequenced by immunoSEQ multiplex PCR, and TCRdb holds only the in-frame ones, with some missing. This sample yields approximately 150,000 clones, of which around four fifths are seen a single time; roughly 3.5% belongs to the top ten. Specimen: PBMCs or T cells enriched from blood (not recorded which). The receptors here all came from a woman aged 45 to 65 with acute COVID-19.

J is TRBJ2-1 and V is TRBV4-1; D might be TRBD2 (5 bases). This CDR3 has 15 residues. Trimming removed 4 bases at V and 7 bases at J, with 17 bases between. Germline V gives CDR1 MGHRA, CDR2 YSYEKL. This CDR3 is CASSRVPRSGNEQFF. The CDR3 DNA reads TGCGCCAGCAGCCGAGTCCCGCGTTCGGGGAATGAGCAGTTCTTC.

This clone was seen once. The chain recombines TRBV19 with TRBJ1-5; 7 bases agree with TRBD1. V trimming: 7 bases; J trimming: 7 bases; junction bases outside the gene matches: 10. Looked up from germline, CDR1 is LNHDA and CDR2 is SQIVND (reference sequence). The CDR3 consists of 14 residues. The CDR3 region has the DNA TGTGCCAGTAAACTCCGTGACAGGGACCAGCCCCAGCATTTT. Translated: CASKLRDRDQPQHF.

This clone was recorded only once. The V gene is TRBV6-5, the J gene TRBJ2-3; D might be TRBD2 (6 bases). The germline CDR1 and CDR2 sequences are MNHEY and SVGAGI. This CDR3 is 15 amino acids long. Trimming took 7 bases from V and 2 from J, leaving 16 bases between them. Written as DNA, the CDR3 is TGTGCCAGCATTCATACGGGACTGAACACAGATACGCAGTATTTT. Residues: CASIHTGLNTDTQYF.

This clone was seen only a few times. The chain couples TRBV10-2 to TRBJ2-1; 9 bases align to TRBD1. Trimming took 2 bases from V and 4 from J; bases not matched to a gene: 9. The CDR3 spans 17 residues. CDR1 and CDR2 from the germline V gene are WSHSY and SAAADI. CDR3 amino acids: CASSEVRGTGTYNEQFF. As DNA, the CDR3 is TGCGCCAGCAGTGAGGTTCGGGGGACAGGGACGTACAATGAGCAGTTCTTC.

V usage is TRBV5-6 and J usage is TRBJ2-7, with D uncertain. Germline V gene sequence: CDR1 SGHDT, CDR2 YYEEEE. V lost 4 bases to trimming and J lost 3 bases, with 11 bases between them. The CDR3 totals 13 residues. The CDR3 here is CASSPTPYYEQYF. DNA of the CDR3: TGTGCCAGCAGCCCCACCCCCTACTACGAGCAGTACTTC.

The chain carries TRBV9 and TRBJ2-3, with D tentatively TRBD1 (6 bases). Trimming removed 1 base at V and 2 bases at J, with 11 bases between. Germline V gives CDR1 SGDLS, CDR2 YYNGEE. The CDR3 is made up of 15 amino acids. CDR3 amino acids: CASSVNQGTTDTQYF. As DNA, the CDR3 is TGTGCCAGCAGCGTAAACCAGGGGACCACAGATACGCAGTATTTT.

This chain links TRBV29-1 with TRBJ1-4, with 7 bases aligning to TRBD1. The germline V gene has CDR1 SQVTM and CDR2 ANQGSEA. CDR3 length: 14 amino acids. The V and J ends lost 5 bases and 5 bases, in that order; junction bases with no gene match: 8. CDR3 nucleotide sequence: TGCAGCGTTTCTTGGGACAGAGGGAATGAAAAACTGTTTTTT. Translating it yields CSVSWDRGNEKLFF.

To note about this clone: Other nucleotide sequences from this sample produce the same CDR3. The V call is TRBV6-2 or TRBV6-3, the J call TRBJ2-7, with a weak D call TRBD1 (6 bases). V was pared by 5 bases and J by 1 base, with 15 bases between. Germline V gene data show CDR1 as MNHEY and CDR2 as SVGEGT. The CDR3 extends over 15 amino acids. The CDR3: CASSDIRTVSYEQYF. CDR3 coding DNA: TGTGCCAGCAGTGATATCAGGACAGTTTCCTACGAGCAGTACTTC.

This chain joins TRBV7-9 and TRBJ1-1, with D maybe TRBD1 (5 bases). The V and J ends lost 4 bases and 3 bases respectively, with 12 bases between them. Germline CDR1 is SEHNR and CDR2 is FQNEAQ (reference sequence). The CDR3 consists of 14 residues. CDR3 amino acids: CASSSLGGDTEAFF. DNA for the CDR3: TGTGCCAGCAGCTCCCTCGGGGGGGACACTGAAGCTTTCTTT.

This clone is a singleton in its sample. One end of the junction fails to match germline, which may point to a read error. The chain recombines TRBV5-6 with TRBJ1-6, with D maybe TRBD1 (6 bases). The CDR3 runs to 11 residues. In germline, CDR1 is SGHDT, CDR2 YYEEEE. The CDR3 region has the DNA TGTGCCAGCAGCTTAGGGGGAATCCTCCTTTTT. This gives the protein CASSLGGILLF.

The V gene is TRBV9, the J gene TRBJ2-2, with 12 bases that match TRBD2. CDR1 is SGDLS and CDR2 is YYNGEE in the germline V gene. The V segment lost 0 bases and the J segment 6 bases; nucleotides outside the gene matches: 3. The CDR3 contains 16 residues. The CDR3 DNA follows: TGTGCCAGCAGCGTAGGACTAGCGGGAGTTCCCGGGGAGCTGTTTTTT. Translating it yields CASSVGLAGVPGELFF.

V is TRBV5-4 and J is TRBJ1-2; tentatively, D is TRBD1 (6 bases). V was pared by 0 bases and J by 3 bases, with 15 bases between. Germline CDR1 SGHNT, CDR2 YYREEE (reference sequence). The CDR3 sequence is 16 residues long. The CDR3 loop is CASSLAQGAGDYGYTF. In DNA, the CDR3 is TGTGCCAGCAGCTTGGCACAGGGAGCGGGAGACTATGGCTACACCTTC.

This clone has a handful of counts. This sequence joins TRBV29-1 and TRBJ2-1; 10 bases match TRBD1. Germline lookup yields CDR1 SQVTM and CDR2 ANQGSEA. The CDR3 covers 16 residues. V was pared by 7 bases and J by 8 bases, with 17 bases of the junction left unmatched. In nucleotides, the CDR3 is TGCAGCGCTTTAGGAGATAGTACGACAGGGGGCGATGAGCAGTTCTTC. It encodes CSALGDSTTGGDEQFF.

This rearrangement joins TRBV28 to TRBJ1-2, with 7 bases fitting TRBD1. Germline-derived CDR1 and CDR2 are MDHEN and SYDVKM. CDR3 size: 14 residues. Trimming took 6 bases from V and 5 from J; bases not matched to a gene: 9. The CDR3 spells CASSPPGTVYGYTF. In nucleotides, the CDR3 is TGTGCCAGCAGCCCCCCAGGGACAGTATATGGCTACACCTTC.

The chain joins TRBV7-2 to TRBJ1-3, with 9 bases identical to TRBD1. The CDR3 has 15 amino acids. Looked up from germline, CDR1 is SGHTA and CDR2 is FQGNSA. V was pared by 3 bases and J by 4 bases, with 4 bases of the junction left unmatched. DNA for the CDR3: TGTGCCAGCAGCTTTGGACAGGGGTTCGGAAACACCATATATTTT. Translation gives CASSFGQGFGNTIYF.

J is TRBJ1-6 and V is TRBV2, with D uncertain. This CDR3 region has 12 residues. Per germline, CDR1 SNHLY and CDR2 FYNNEI. The V and J ends lost 4 bases and 12 bases respectively, with 10 bases between them. In nucleotides, the CDR3 is TGTGCCAGCAGTGCTCAGACTCTACCCCTCCACTTT. Amino acids: CASSAQTLPLHF.

The rearrangement joins TRBV4-2 to TRBJ2-7; TRBD2 aligns across 9 bases. Unmatched junction bases numbered 9, after V lost 0 bases and J lost 3 bases. The CDR3 extends over 17 amino acids. Germline V gives CDR1 LGHNA, CDR2 YNFKEQ. The CDR3 here is CASSQEISGGEYYEQYF. The CDR3 region has the DNA TGTGCCAGCAGCCAAGAGATTAGCGGGGGCGAATACTACGAGCAGTACTTC.

The V call is TRBV11-2, the J call TRBJ2-1; 7 positions match TRBD2. With 5 bases clipped from V and 6 bases from J, the junction kept 10 bases outside the gene matches. Germline V gene sequence: CDR1 SGHAT, CDR2 FQNNGV. The CDR3 extends over 15 amino acids. The CDR3 sequence is CASSPTKGRANEQFF. CDR3 DNA sequence: TGTGCCAGCAGCCCGACTAAAGGGAGGGCCAATGAGCAGTTCTTC.

This rearrangement joins TRBV21-1 to TRBJ1-1; the D call of TRBD1 is as the table states it, not checked on the DNA. TRBV21-1 is termed a pseudogene. This CDR3 comprises 17 residues. This CDR3 is CASSKTVGRGGNTEAFF. CDR3 DNA: TGTGCCAGCAGCAAAACGGTTGGTCGAGGGGGTAACACTGAAGCTTTCTTT.

The J gene is TRBJ1-2, the V gene TRBV4-3; D might be TRBD1 (5 bases). The CDR3 is 15 amino acids. Trimming left V 4 bases short and J 2 bases short, with 14 bases between. Germline V gene sequence: CDR1 LGHNA, CDR2 YSLEER. CDR3 protein: CASSRHSGGNYGYTF. Here the CDR3 DNA reads TGCGCCAGCAGCCGACACTCTGGGGGGAACTATGGCTACACCTTC.

The V and J genes are TRBV2 and TRBJ1-6; TRBD1 is a possible D gene (6 bases). This CDR3 spans 16 amino acids. V gave up 6 bases and J gave up 0 bases, with 12 bases separating them. Germline CDR1 reads SNHLY; CDR2 reads FYNNEI. The CDR3 here is CASSSTGSSYNSPLHF. CDR3 coding DNA: TGTGCCAGCAGCTCTACAGGGAGCTCCTATAATTCACCCCTCCACTTT.

The chain combines TRBV7-2 with TRBJ2-3; D is perhaps TRBD2 (5 bases). The CDR3 contains 14 residues. In germline, CDR1 is SGHTA, CDR2 FQGNSA. Deletions cut 5 bases from V and 3 bases from J, with 12 bases between. CDR3 amino acids: CASSLHSGTDTQYF. CDR3 in DNA: TGTGCCAGCAGCCTCCACAGCGGAACAGATACGCAGTATTTT. The complete variable domain, with remaining parts taken from reference TRBV7-2 and TRBJ2-3, reads GAGVSQSPSNKVTEKGKDVELRCDPISGHTALYWYRQSLGQGLEFLIYFQGNSAPDKSGLPSDRFSAERTGGSVSTLTIQRTQQEDSAVYLCASSLHSGTDTQYFGPGTRLTVL.